The present TCR beta chain was sequenced within a study of control samples from healthy donors and cancer patients. V lost 6 bases and J lost 6; bases outside the gene matches: 11. Germline V gene lookup returns CDR1 SEHNR and CDR2 FQNEAQ (reference sequence). The CDR3 covers 15 residues. Libraries were prepared by immunoSEQ multiplex PCR; TCRdb keeps only in-frame clonotypes and omits some of them. The sample records roughly 76,000 clones, approximately 94% being singletons. The material sequenced was blood. The V and J genes are TRBV7-9 and TRBJ1-2, with 9 bases that match TRBD1. The receptor was derived from a middle-aged woman in good health. The CDR3 DNA reads as TGTGCCAGCAGAAAAAGTGCACAGGGGGCAGATGGCTACACCTTC. Translation gives CASRKSAQGADGYTF.